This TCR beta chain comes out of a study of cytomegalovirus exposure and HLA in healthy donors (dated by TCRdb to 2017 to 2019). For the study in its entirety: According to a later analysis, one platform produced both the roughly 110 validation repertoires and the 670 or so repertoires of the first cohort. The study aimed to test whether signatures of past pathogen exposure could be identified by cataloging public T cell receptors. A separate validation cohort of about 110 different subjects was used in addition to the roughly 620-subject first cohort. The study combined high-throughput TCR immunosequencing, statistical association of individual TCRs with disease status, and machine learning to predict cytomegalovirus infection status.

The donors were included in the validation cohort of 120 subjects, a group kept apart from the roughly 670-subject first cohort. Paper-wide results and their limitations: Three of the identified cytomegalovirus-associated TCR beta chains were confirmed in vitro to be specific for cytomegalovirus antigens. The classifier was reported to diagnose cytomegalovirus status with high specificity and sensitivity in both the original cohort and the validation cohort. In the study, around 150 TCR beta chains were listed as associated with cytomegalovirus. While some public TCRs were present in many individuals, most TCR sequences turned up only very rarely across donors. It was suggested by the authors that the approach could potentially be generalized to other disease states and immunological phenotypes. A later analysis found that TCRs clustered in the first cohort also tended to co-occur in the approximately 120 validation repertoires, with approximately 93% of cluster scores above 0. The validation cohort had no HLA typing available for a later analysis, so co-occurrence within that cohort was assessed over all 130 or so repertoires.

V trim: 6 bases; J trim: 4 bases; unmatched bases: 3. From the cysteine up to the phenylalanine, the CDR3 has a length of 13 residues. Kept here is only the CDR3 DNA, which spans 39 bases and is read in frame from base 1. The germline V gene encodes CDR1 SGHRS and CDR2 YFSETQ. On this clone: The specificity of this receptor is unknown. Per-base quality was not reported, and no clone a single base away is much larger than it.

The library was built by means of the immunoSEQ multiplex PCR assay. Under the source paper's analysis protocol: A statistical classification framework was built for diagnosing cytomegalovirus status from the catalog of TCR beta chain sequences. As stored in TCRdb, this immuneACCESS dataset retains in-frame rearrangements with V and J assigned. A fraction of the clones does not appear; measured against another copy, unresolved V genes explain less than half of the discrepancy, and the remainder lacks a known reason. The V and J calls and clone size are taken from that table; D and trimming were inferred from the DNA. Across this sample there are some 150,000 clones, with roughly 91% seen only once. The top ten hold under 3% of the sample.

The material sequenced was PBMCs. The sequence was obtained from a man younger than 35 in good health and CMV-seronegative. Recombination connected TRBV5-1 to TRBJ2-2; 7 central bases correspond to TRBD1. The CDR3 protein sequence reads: CASTGQLTGELFF. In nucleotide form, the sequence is TGCGCCAGCACGGGACAGCTCACCGGGGAGCTGTTTTTT.